A selection of T cell receptor beta chains follows, all from one sample in a study of shared clonotypes between healthy human individuals. Clones were sequenced by immunoSEQ multiplex PCR, and TCRdb holds only the in-frame ones, with some missing. The table shows roughly 1.4 million clones, with around 98.5% occurring only once. Sequencing input: naive CD4+ T cells sorted from blood. These receptors all stem from a man aged 30-40 years in good health. CDR3s include the opening cysteine and the closing phenylalanine or tryptophan. D genes are given only for firm matches. Size values are once, few and many counts, or a class for expanded clones, and some rows have none.

d_call j_call clone_size v_call cdr3_nt cdr3_aa
. TRBJ1-1 . TRBV5-5 TGTGCCAGCAGCCCTACAGGGCCCACTGAAGCTTTCTTT CASSPTGPTEAFF
TRBD1 TRBJ1-1 once TRBV6-1 TGTGCTTTGGGCAGGGGGACTGAAGCTTTCTTT CALGRGTEAFF
TRBD1 TRBJ2-7 . TRBV7-9 TGTGCCACCTGGAAAGGGGACAGACCCTACGAGCAGTACTTC CATWKGDRPYEQYF
. TRBJ2-3 . TRBV30 TGTGCCTGGAAAAGTGGACTGGGGTTCACAGATACGCAGTATTTT CAWKSGLGFTDTQYF
. TRBJ2-7 . TRBV4-1 TGCGCCAGCAGCCCAGGGAGGCGCTACGAGCAGTACTTC CASSPGRRYEQYF
TRBD2 TRBJ2-1 . TRBV18 TGTGCCAGCTCGGTGGGACTAGCAGGCTCCTACAATGAGCAGTTCTTC CASSVGLAGSYNEQFF
. TRBJ2-7 . TRBV7-9 TGTGCCAGCAGCGATAGCGGTAGCTCCTACGAGCAGTACTTC CASSDSGSSYEQYF
TRBD1 TRBJ2-2 . TRBV19 TGTGCCACGAACCACAGGGGCGACACCGGGGAGCTGTTTTTT CATNHRGDTGELFF
TRBD2 TRBJ2-1 . TRBV7-2 TGTGCCAGCAGCGCACGGGATAGCGGGAGAGGTAACAATGAGCAGTTCTTC CASSARDSGRGNNEQFF
TRBD2 TRBJ2-1 . TRBV28 TGTGCCAGCAGTCCAATGACTAGCGGGGGTTACAATGAGCAGTTCTTC CASSPMTSGGYNEQFF
TRBD2 TRBJ2-5 . TRBV7-8 TGTGCCAGCAGCTTAGTAGCGGGACTGCGCGGGGAGACCCAGTACTTC CASSLVAGLRGETQYF
. TRBJ1-2 once TRBV4-2 TGTGCCAGCAGCCAAGGCCCTCGGATAGACAGGACTAACTATGGCTACACCTTC CASSQGPRIDRTNYGYTF
TRBD1 TRBJ1-5 . TRBV5-1 TGCGCCAGCAGACCTGACGGGACAGGCAATCAGCCCCAGCATTTT CASRPDGTGNQPQHF
TRBD1 TRBJ1-1 . TRBV6-4 TGTGCCAGCAGTGAGATCTTAAAACAGGGGGGTAGAACTGAAGCTTTCTTT CASSEILKQGGRTEAFF
. TRBJ1-1 . TRBV5-1 TGCGCCAGCAGCTTGAATGTGAACACTGAAGCTTTCTTT CASSLNVNTEAFF
. TRBJ2-7 . TRBV7-9 TGTGCCAGCAGCTTATTTGGGGAGCAGTACTTC CASSLFGEQYF
. TRBJ1-2 . TRBV28 TGTGCCAGCAGTTTCCGGACAGCCTATGGCTACACCTTC CASSFRTAYGYTF
. TRBJ2-3 . TRBV5-1 TGCGCCAGCAGCTTGGGGGGCAGAGATACGCAGTATTTT CASSLGGRDTQYF
TRBD1 TRBJ2-2 once TRBV5-1 TGCGCCAGCAGCCATACAGGGGGGAACACCGGGGAGCTGTTTTTT CASSHTGGNTGELFF
TRBD1 TRBJ1-1 . TRBV28 TGTGCCAGCAGTCTTACAGGGGGCGCGTTTCACACTGAAGCTTTCTTT CASSLTGGAFHTEAFF
. TRBJ2-3 . TRBV6-6 TGTGCCAGCAGCTGGGACAACACAGATACGCAGTATTTT CASSWDNTDTQYF
. TRBJ1-5 . TRBV28 TGTGCCAGCAGTCCCCCATATCAGCCCCAGCATTTT CASSPPYQPQHF
. TRBJ2-7 . TRBV5-1 TGCGCCAGCAGCTTAGGAGGGCAGGTCTACGAGCAGTACTTC CASSLGGQVYEQYF
. TRBJ1-1 . TRBV10-3 TGTGCCATCAGTGAACTGCGGGAACACACTGAAGCTTTCTTT CAISELREHTEAFF
. TRBJ1-5 . TRBV10-2 TGCGCCAGCAGTGAAGGCAGGAGCAATCAGCCCCAGCATTTT CASSEGRSNQPQHF
. TRBJ2-1 . TRBV5-1 TGCGCCAGCAGCTTGGTCGCTAGCGTCGATGAGCAGTTCTTC CASSLVASVDEQFF
. TRBJ2-7 . TRBV28 TGTGCCACCATTACCCCACAGTCCTACGAGCAGTACTTC CATITPQSYEQYF
TRBD2 TRBJ2-7 . TRBV5-1 TGCGCCAGCAGCTTGGTCTCTAGCGGGACCTCCATCTACGAGCAGTACTTC CASSLVSSGTSIYEQYF
TRBD2 TRBJ2-7 . TRBV19 TGTGCCAGTAGTGGAACTAGCGGGAACTCCTACGAGCAGTACTTC CASSGTSGNSYEQYF
TRBD2 TRBJ2-7 . TRBV27 TGTGCCAGCAGTTTACGGGGGAGGGCTTCTTTTGGGTACGAGCAGTACTTC CASSLRGRASFGYEQYF